Listed below are T cell receptor beta chains from one sample, sequenced in a study of Graves' ophthalmopathy and Graves' hyperthyroidism. A single record per CDR3 protein comes from TCRdb applying MiXCR to the multiplex PCR reads. The sample carries 650,000 to 800,000 distinct CDR3 sequences, about 41% recorded once. The sample taken for sequencing was peripheral blood. The source is an adult man with Graves' ophthalmopathy. CDR3s include the opening cysteine and the closing phenylalanine or tryptophan. Each record gives: V gene, CDR3 length, J gene, CDR3 protein.

v_call: TRBV19; cdr3_length: 14; j_call: TRBJ1-4; cdr3_aa: CASSPFLDEGKLFF
v_call: TRBV9; cdr3_length: 15; j_call: TRBJ1-2; cdr3_aa: CASSVGAATYSGYTF
v_call: TRBV4-2; cdr3_length: 16; j_call: TRBJ1-3; cdr3_aa: CASSQDWSGSGNTIYF
v_call: TRBV7-8; cdr3_length: 16; j_call: TRBJ2-7; cdr3_aa: CASSHPQREYKYEQYF
v_call: TRBV7-8; cdr3_length: 17; j_call: TRBJ2-7; cdr3_aa: CASSLEGGSSGAREQYF
v_call: TRBV7-2; cdr3_length: 15; j_call: TRBJ1-3; cdr3_aa: CASSTYLSSGNTIYF
v_call: TRBV7-8; cdr3_length: 15; j_call: TRBJ2-1; cdr3_aa: CASSLYLAAYNEQFF
v_call: TRBV5-5; cdr3_length: 19; j_call: TRBJ2-2; cdr3_aa: CASSRLLAAPGHNTGELFF
v_call: TRBV5-1; cdr3_length: 12; j_call: TRBJ2-3; cdr3_aa: CASSLGRDTQYF
v_call: TRBV12-3/TRBV12-4; cdr3_length: 14; j_call: TRBJ1-1; cdr3_aa: CASSRRVTGTEAFF
v_call: TRBV7-6; cdr3_length: 12; j_call: TRBJ2-1; cdr3_aa: CASGTGYNEQFF
v_call: TRBV4-2; cdr3_length: 16; j_call: TRBJ2-7; cdr3_aa: CASSQEGLAGSYEQYF
v_call: TRBV10-3; cdr3_length: 12; j_call: TRBJ1-2; cdr3_aa: CAIRTGVYGYTF
v_call: TRBV11-2; cdr3_length: 16; j_call: TRBJ2-5; cdr3_aa: CASSLMGGRGRETQYF
v_call: TRBV15; cdr3_length: 10; j_call: TRBJ2-3; cdr3_aa: CATSRDTQYF
v_call: TRBV20-1; cdr3_length: 15; j_call: TRBJ1-6; cdr3_aa: CSARDREVFASPLHF
v_call: TRBV10-3; cdr3_length: 16; j_call: TRBJ2-2; cdr3_aa: CAISEVGQGNTGELFF
v_call: TRBV12-3/TRBV12-4; cdr3_length: 18; j_call: TRBJ2-2; cdr3_aa: CASRPRTLAGGRTGELFF
v_call: TRBV10-2; cdr3_length: 15; j_call: TRBJ1-6; cdr3_aa: CASSESLDRGSPLHF
v_call: TRBV12-3/TRBV12-4; cdr3_length: 13; j_call: TRBJ1-1; cdr3_aa: CASSQGAHTEAFF
v_call: TRBV11-1; cdr3_length: 13; j_call: TRBJ1-5; cdr3_aa: CASSVKQHQPQHF
v_call: TRBV2; cdr3_length: 12; j_call: TRBJ2-7; cdr3_aa: CASGPGTDEQYF
v_call: TRBV5-5; cdr3_length: 13; j_call: TRBJ1-1; cdr3_aa: CASSPGGDPEAFF
v_call: TRBV2; cdr3_length: 14; j_call: TRBJ1-6; cdr3_aa: CASSERVSASPLHF
v_call: TRBV25-1; cdr3_length: 16; j_call: TRBJ1-6; cdr3_aa: CARGSHNITPDSPLHF
v_call: TRBV2; cdr3_length: 15; j_call: TRBJ1-4; cdr3_aa: CASRNRPGRNEKLFF
v_call: TRBV19; cdr3_length: 15; j_call: NA; cdr3_aa: CASSIGTSASNEQFF
v_call: TRBV27; cdr3_length: 12; j_call: TRBJ1-5; cdr3_aa: CASTHGNQPQHF
v_call: TRBV10-3; cdr3_length: 11; j_call: TRBJ2-1; cdr3_aa: CASSRQAEQFF
v_call: TRBV7-2; cdr3_length: 13; j_call: TRBJ2-1; cdr3_aa: CASSLSWLDEQFF
v_call: TRBV11-2; cdr3_length: 13; j_call: TRBJ2-5; cdr3_aa: CASSLVGGEIQYF
v_call: TRBV20-1; cdr3_length: 12; j_call: TRBJ2-7; cdr3_aa: CSASGSSYEQYF
v_call: TRBV5-1; cdr3_length: 14; j_call: TRBJ2-2; cdr3_aa: CASRTGQGTGELFF
v_call: TRBV21-1; cdr3_length: 16; j_call: TRBJ1-1; cdr3_aa: CASSTAPVTGNTEAFF
v_call: TRBV13; cdr3_length: 18; j_call: TRBJ2-7; cdr3_aa: CASSSTGTSGRAPYEQYF
v_call: TRBV2; cdr3_length: 13; j_call: TRBJ1-2; cdr3_aa: CASSFTVGQLYTF
v_call: TRBV2; cdr3_length: 14; j_call: TRBJ2-7; cdr3_aa: CASSSLVSAYEQYF
v_call: TRBV7-8; cdr3_length: 16; j_call: TRBJ2-3; cdr3_aa: CASSLSGGLSTDTQYF
v_call: TRBV2; cdr3_length: 15; j_call: TRBJ2-7; cdr3_aa: CASSEAGGVLYEQYF
v_call: TRBV20-1; cdr3_length: 13; j_call: TRBJ1-5; cdr3_aa: CSVNPGSDQPQHF
v_call: TRBV7-8; cdr3_length: 14; j_call: TRBJ2-2; cdr3_aa: CASSLPRGDGELFF
v_call: TRBV9; cdr3_length: 14; j_call: TRBJ2-7; cdr3_aa: CASSVGWGQDEQYF
v_call: TRBV12-5; cdr3_length: 16; j_call: TRBJ2-5; cdr3_aa: CASGPTGDRGQETQYF
v_call: TRBV7-9; cdr3_length: 15; j_call: TRBJ1-5; cdr3_aa: CASSSGADRDQPQHF
v_call: TRBV9; cdr3_length: 17; j_call: TRBJ2-7; cdr3_aa: CASSPRGGTGFIDEQYF
v_call: TRBV29-1; cdr3_length: 13; j_call: TRBJ1-1; cdr3_aa: CSVGSAGTNEAFF
v_call: TRBV6-5; cdr3_length: 15; j_call: TRBJ2-7; cdr3_aa: CASSVAQGRGYEQYF
v_call: TRBV7-9; cdr3_length: 12; j_call: TRBJ1-1; cdr3_aa: CASSFQGSEAFF